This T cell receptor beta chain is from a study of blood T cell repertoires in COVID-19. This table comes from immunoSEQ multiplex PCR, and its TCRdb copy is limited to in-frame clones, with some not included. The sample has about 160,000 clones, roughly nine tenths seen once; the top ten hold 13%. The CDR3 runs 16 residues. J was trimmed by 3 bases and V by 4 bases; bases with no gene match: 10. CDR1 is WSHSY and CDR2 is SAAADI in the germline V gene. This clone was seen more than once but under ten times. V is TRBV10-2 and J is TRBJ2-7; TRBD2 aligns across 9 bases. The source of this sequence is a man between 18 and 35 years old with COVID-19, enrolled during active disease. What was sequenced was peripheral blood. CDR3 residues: CASSAAGGPIGYEQYF. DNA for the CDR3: TGCGCCAGCAGTGCGGCGGGAGGGCCTATCGGCTACGAGCAGTACTTC.